One T cell receptor (beta chain) is described in this entry. What it binds is not known. The data originate from a study of T cells expressing NK-cell markers. Study context: HCMV seropositivity characterized most of the eight sequenced donors, and seronegativity one. Whole-study findings and limits: These same clonotypes (in a few donors) also led the CD3+CD56-NKG2C+ fraction. Whether expanded NKG2C+ T cell clones were HCMV-specific remained unclear.

TCR beta libraries carry UMIs added by 5'RACE template switching. Reanalyzing the 5' RACE reads, TCRdb keeps one entry per CDR3 protein, without DNA. This specimen shows about 550,000 distinct CDR3 sequences; the ten leading clones hold about 3.6%. Germline assignment: CDR1 MNHEY and CDR2 SVGEGT. This CDR3 region has 15 residues. The J gene is TRBJ2-1, the V gene TRBV6-2 or TRBV6-3; TCRdb's assignment of TRBD1 cannot be checked, as there is no DNA. The TCR comes from a young man in good health. Sequenced sample: blood T cells: a sorted CD56 or NKG2C T cell subset, CD4+ or CD8+ T cells, or bulk PBMC T cells (not recorded which). CDR3 region: CASKEGGGIYNEQFF.